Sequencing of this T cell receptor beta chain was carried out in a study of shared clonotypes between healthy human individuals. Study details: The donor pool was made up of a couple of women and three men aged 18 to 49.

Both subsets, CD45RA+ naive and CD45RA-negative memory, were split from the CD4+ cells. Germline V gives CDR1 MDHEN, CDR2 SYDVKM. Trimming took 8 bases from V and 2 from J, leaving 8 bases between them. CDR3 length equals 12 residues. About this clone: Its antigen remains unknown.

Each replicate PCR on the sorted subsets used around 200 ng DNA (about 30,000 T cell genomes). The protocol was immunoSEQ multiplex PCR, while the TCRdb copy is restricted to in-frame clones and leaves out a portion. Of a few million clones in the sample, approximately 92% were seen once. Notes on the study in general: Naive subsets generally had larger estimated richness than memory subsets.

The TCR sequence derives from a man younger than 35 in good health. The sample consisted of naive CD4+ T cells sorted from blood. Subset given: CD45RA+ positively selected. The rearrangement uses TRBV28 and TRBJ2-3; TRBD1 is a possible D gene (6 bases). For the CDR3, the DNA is TGTGCCAGCGGGGGCACCACAGATACGCAGTATTTT. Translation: CASGGTTDTQYF.